This TCR beta chain derives from a study of blood T cells in healthy people across ages (dated by TCRdb to between 2014 and 2017). Regarding the complete study: In model experiments, roughly one uniquely barcoded TCR beta cDNA molecule per two T cells was captured by template switching. Using deep sequencing normalized with unique cDNA molecular identifiers, the study measured how TCR beta repertoire diversity changes with age. The donors were split into four age groups: young (average about 15 years), middle-aged (roughly 40), aged (62) and long-lived (more than 80). Two additional independent replicas of 1 million unique cDNA reads from the same blood draw were analyzed for two donors (one aged 18 to 30 and one aged 80 or older).

Ends trimmed: V by 4 bases, J by 3 bases; bases unmatched to a gene: 9. The CDR3 runs 15 residues from the cysteine to the phenylalanine. The retained sequence is limited to the CDR3, 45 bases, with the frame set at the first base. From a lookup of the germline V gene, CDR1 and CDR2 are MNHEY and SVGEGT. Systemically healthy Caucasian individuals from Russia, over 30 in total and aged about 6 to 90 years, were included as donors. Around 9.9 milliliters of peripheral blood were collected from each donor into EDTA-treated Vacutainer tubes. Ficoll-Paque density-gradient centrifugation was used to isolate PBMCs, with at least 6 million per sample. Total RNA was extracted from PBMCs with Trizol reagent, with at least 6 micrograms obtained per sample. For every donor, flow cytometry on a PBMC aliquot measured the percentage of naive CD45RAhigh/CD27high T cells. This clonotype was counted only a few times. This clone's antigen is unknown. No much larger clonotype is one base removed from it; base qualities were not supplied.

Study-wide findings and limitations: Observed TCR beta diversity correlated strongly with the percentage of naive T cells measured by flow cytometry. Compared with the aged group, the long-lived group had more naive CD4+ T cells, fewer expanded clones and increased TCR diversity, a pattern suggesting age selection. Because profiling used bulk unsorted PBMCs, naive and antigen-experienced compartments could not be compared conclusively. Estimates of total diversity from one million sequenced T cells were regarded as lower bounds and underestimates. As age increased, observed TCR beta diversity per million T cells dropped in a roughly linear way, and a significant reduction was already evident by age 40. Donor CMV infection status was unknown, potentially confounding age-related changes in expanded clonotypes.

Libraries were made using 5' RACE. The data were produced on an Illumina HiSeq 2500. A second PCR of about 7 to 12 cycles was performed with a sample-barcoded 5' primer and a J-beta primer mix. Each TCR beta cDNA molecule received a unique molecular identifier from a template-switch 5' adaptor carrying 12 random nucleotides. Each sample yielded at least 3 million CDR3-containing paired-end reads. First-strand cDNA was synthesized from all RNA with the Mint cDNA synthesis kit, primed by a TRBC-specific oligonucleotide. After uracil-DNA glycosylase treatment, a first 18-cycle PCR used universal primers M1SS and BC2_uni_R on all cDNA. Under the source paper's analysis protocol: Each sample was normalized by randomly selecting 1 million high-quality reads, each carrying a distinct molecular identifier. Instead of being binned into consensus sequences, reads with shared molecular identifiers were discarded. MiTCR, with a Q25 quality threshold and the strictest error-elimination algorithm, was used for CDR3 identification, clonotype clustering and error correction. A nonparametric unseen species model with Euler transformation was used to estimate a lower bound on total TCR beta diversity. TCRdb's own reprocessing of the public reads used fastp at Q25 and MiXCR and kept productive beta chains. Entries are consolidated by CDR3 protein sequence, retaining the most common genes and DNA. None of the V and J calls come from the authors' own analysis; TCRdb made them. Counted in this sample were some 1,000,000 distinct CDR3 sequences; roughly 24% of them appeared once. 0.65% to 0.95% of the sample goes to the ten largest clones.

This sample also belongs to another study, concerning T cells of mothers and their children. From the second report: Donors were nine systemically healthy Caucasian individuals: three mothers and their six children. cDNA synthesis used all of the extracted RNA, with around 1.5 ug of RNA in each 15 ul reaction. Sample barcodes and 2-4 random nucleotides were added via the M1S primer in the second PCR. Over 8.5 million TCR beta CDR3 reads were obtained for each mother, and 2.5 million to 3 million reads were obtained for each child. TCR recombination output is similarly shaped by thymic selection in related and unrelated pairs, with a minor effect exerted by inherited differences. Related mother-child pairs always showed normalized repertoire overlap that was slightly higher than in unrelated mother-child pairs, though the difference was never significant. No persistent microchimeric T cell clones were found, with a detection sensitivity of approximately 100 clones per million clonotypes. Deep NGS was used in the study to compare the TCR beta repertoires of mothers and children and to look for features that separate related mother-child pairs from unrelated individuals. The mean age was 40 +/- 4 years for the mothers and around 11 +/- 4 years for the children. After adapter ligation with NEBNext reagents, the libraries were sequenced on Illumina HiSeq 2000 with 100+100 nt paired-end reads. To prevent cross-contamination, the mother and child libraries were prepared a month apart and were sequenced in separate runs. Between 500,000 and 2,000,000 distinct TCR beta clonotypes were identified per donor. Naive TCR beta clonotypes were estimated from low-frequency clonotypes matched to each donor's FACS-determined naive share, without sorting.

The clonotype was recovered from a girl aged 2 to 9 in good health. The receptor chain draws on TRBV6-2 or TRBV6-3 and TRBJ2-7, with 7 junctional bases fitting TRBD1. The source material was blood. The bases are TGTGCCAGCAGTTCCCCCGGGACAGACTACTACGAGCAGTACTTC. Its coded protein is CASSSPGTDYYEQYF.